This T cell receptor beta chain emerged from a study of blood T cell repertoires in COVID-19. Overall study context: Sample material is recorded as cDNA or gDNA derived from T cells, B-cell-depleted T cells, or PBMCs.

Germline values: CDR1 SGHTA, CDR2 FQGTGA. The germline V and J ends were trimmed by 4 bases and 2 bases, with 12 bases remaining between them. The CDR3 is 15 residues long. In the original workflow: Reference gene primer amplification gave nucleated cell count estimates. Using immunoSEQ multiplex PCR, the repertoire was profiled, and TCRdb retains in-frame clones only, with some absent. From that table come the V and J calls and clone size; the DNA was used to work out D and trimming. This sample has 110,000 to 150,000 clones; about 86% occur once, and the top ten carry approximately 3%. This receptor was obtained from a woman over 75 with acute or convalescent COVID-19. The genes are TRBV7-3 and TRBJ2-1, with a possible D match to TRBD1 (5 bases). The sample comprised peripheral blood. For the CDR3, the DNA is TGTGCCAGCAGCTCTGGCAGGGAACCCTACAATGAGCAGTTCTTC. Amino acids: CASSSGREPYNEQFF.